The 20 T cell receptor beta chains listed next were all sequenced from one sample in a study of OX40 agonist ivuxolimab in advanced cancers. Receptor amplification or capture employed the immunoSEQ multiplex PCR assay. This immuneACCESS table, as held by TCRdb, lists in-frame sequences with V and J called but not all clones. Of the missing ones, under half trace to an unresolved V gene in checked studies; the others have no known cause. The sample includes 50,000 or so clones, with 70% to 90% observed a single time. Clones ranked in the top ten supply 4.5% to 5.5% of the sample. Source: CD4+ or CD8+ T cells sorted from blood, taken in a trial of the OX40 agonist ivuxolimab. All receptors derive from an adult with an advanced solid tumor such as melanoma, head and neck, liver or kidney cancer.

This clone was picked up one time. Written as DNA, the CDR3 is TGTGCCAGCAGCATCAGAACAGGGAGAGTCGACGAGCAGTACTTC. Amino acids: CASSIRTGRVDEQYF. This rearrangement joins TRBV7-8 to TRBJ2-7; D is perhaps TRBD1 (6 bases). The CDR3 runs 15 residues. In germline, CDR1 is SGHVS, CDR2 FQNEAQ. Deletions cut 5 bases from V and 5 bases from J, with 19 bases between.

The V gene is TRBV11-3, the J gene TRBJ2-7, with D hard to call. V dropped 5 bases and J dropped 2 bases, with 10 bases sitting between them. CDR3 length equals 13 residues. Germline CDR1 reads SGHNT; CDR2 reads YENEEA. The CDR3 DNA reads TGTGCCAGCAGCACCGACGAACCCTACGAGCAGTACTTC. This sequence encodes CASSTDEPYEQYF.

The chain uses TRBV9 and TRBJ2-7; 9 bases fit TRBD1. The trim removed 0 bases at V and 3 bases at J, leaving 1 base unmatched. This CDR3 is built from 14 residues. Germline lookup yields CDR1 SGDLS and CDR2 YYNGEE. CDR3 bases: TGTGCCAGCAGCGTAGAGGACAGGGGCTACGAGCAGTACTTC. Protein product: CASSVEDRGYEQYF.

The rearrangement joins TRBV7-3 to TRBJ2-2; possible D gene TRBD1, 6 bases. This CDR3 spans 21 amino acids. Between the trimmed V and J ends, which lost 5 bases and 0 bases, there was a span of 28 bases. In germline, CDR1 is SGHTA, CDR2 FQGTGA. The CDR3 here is CASSPRPLDRNSPANTGELFF. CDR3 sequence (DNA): TGTGCCAGCAGCCCCCGCCCCCTTGACAGGAACTCACCCGCGAACACCGGGGAGCTGTTTTTT.

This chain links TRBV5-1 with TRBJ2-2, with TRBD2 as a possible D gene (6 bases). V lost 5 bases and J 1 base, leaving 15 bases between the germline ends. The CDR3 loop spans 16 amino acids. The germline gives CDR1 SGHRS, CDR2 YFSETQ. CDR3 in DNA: TGCGCCAGCAGTAATCCCGGCGGGATGAACACCGGGGAGCTGTTTTTT. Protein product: CASSNPGGMNTGELFF.

The CDR3 DNA follows: TGTGCCAGCAGCTTGGCCGACTCGGTTTTCAAGGAGCAGTACTTC. Protein product: CASSLADSVFKEQYF. The V and J genes are TRBV5-6 and TRBJ2-7; no reliable D call. In germline, CDR1 is SGHDT, CDR2 YYEEEE. Trimming cost V 0 bases and J 7 bases, with 17 bases left between them. This CDR3 has 15 residues.

CDR3 region: CASRTGQTTDTQYF. The CDR3 coding sequence is TGTGCCAGCAGGACGGGACAGACCACAGATACGCAGTATTTT. This chain joins TRBV2 and TRBJ2-3; 7 nucleotides align to TRBD1. The V gene's germline CDR1 is SNHLY and CDR2 FYNNEI. The CDR3 consists of 14 residues. J lost 2 bases, V lost 6 bases, and 5 bases had no gene match.

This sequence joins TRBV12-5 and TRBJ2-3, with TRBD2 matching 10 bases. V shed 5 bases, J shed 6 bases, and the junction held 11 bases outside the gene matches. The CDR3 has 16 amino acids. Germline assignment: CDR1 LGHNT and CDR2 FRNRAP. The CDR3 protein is CASGPPASGRSDTQYF. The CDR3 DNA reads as TGTGCTAGTGGTCCACCCGCTAGCGGGAGATCGGATACGCAGTATTTT.

CDR3 sequence: CASKPPSRDTQYF. DNA of the CDR3: TGTGCCAGCAAGCCGCCGTCCCGGGATACGCAGTATTTT. J is TRBJ2-3 and V is TRBV27; D gene ambiguous. This CDR3 region has 13 residues. Germline V gene lookup returns CDR1 MNHEY and CDR2 SMNVEV (reference sequence). Trimming pared 7 bases from V and 6 bases from J, leaving 14 bases between.

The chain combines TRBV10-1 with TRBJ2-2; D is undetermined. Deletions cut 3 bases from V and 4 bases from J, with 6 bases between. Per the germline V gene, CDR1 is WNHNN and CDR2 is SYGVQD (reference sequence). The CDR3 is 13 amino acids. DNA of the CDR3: TGCGCCAGCAGTGATAGTTTCACCGGGGAGCTGTTTTTT. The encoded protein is CASSDSFTGELFF.

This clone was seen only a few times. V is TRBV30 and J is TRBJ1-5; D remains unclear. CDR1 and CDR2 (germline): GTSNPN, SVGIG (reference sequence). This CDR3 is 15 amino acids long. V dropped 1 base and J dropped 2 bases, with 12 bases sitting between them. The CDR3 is CAWSASGLGNQPQHF. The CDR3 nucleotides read TGTGCCTGGAGTGCCTCGGGGTTGGGCAATCAGCCCCAGCATTTT.

The CDR3 spells CASDRGTYEQYF. CDR3 bases: TGTGCCAGTGACAGGGGAACCTACGAGCAGTACTTC. This sequence joins TRBV6-5 and TRBJ2-7; TRBD1 matches at 8 bases. The J segment lost 2 bases and the V segment lost 9 bases, leaving 3 bases of the junction unmatched. CDR1 and CDR2 from the germline V gene are MNHEY and SVGAGI. There are 12 residues in the CDR3.

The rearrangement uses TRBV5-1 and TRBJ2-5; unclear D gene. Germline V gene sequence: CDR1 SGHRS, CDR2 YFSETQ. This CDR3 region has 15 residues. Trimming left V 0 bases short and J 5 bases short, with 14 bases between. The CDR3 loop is CASSLGQLAIETQYF. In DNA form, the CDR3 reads TGCGCCAGCAGCTTGGGGCAGCTGGCCATCGAGACCCAGTACTTC.

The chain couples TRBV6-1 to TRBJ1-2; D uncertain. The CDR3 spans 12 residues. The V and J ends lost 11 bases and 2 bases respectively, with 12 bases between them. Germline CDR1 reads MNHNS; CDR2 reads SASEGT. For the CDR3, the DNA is TGTGCCTCTAGGACGGGAAACTATGGCTACACCTTC. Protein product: CASRTGNYGYTF.

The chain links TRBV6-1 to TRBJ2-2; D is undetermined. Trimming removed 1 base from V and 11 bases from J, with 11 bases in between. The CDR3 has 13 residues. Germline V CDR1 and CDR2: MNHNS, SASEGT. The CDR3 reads CASSEDRHGELFF. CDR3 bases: TGTGCCAGCAGTGAAGATCGGCACGGAGAGCTGTTTTTT.

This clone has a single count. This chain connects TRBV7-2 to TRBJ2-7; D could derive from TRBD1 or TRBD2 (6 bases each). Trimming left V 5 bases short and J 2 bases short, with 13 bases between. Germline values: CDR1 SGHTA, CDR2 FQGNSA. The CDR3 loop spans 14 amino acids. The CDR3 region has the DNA TGTGCCAGCAGCCAAGGGGGGTTACCCTACGAGCAGTACTTC. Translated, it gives CASSQGGLPYEQYF.

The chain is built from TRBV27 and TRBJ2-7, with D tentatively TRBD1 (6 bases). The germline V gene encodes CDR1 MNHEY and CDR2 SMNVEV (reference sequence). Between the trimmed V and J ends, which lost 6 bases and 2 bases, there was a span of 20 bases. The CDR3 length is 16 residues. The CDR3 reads CASSHSIYRDTYEQYF. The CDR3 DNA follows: TGTGCCAGCAGCCATTCAATCTACAGGGATACCTACGAGCAGTACTTC.

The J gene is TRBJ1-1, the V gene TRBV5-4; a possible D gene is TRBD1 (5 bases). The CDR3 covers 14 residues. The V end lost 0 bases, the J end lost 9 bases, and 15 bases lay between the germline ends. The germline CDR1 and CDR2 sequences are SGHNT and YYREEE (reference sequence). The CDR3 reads CASSLAGQGDKAFF. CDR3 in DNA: TGTGCCAGCAGCTTGGCCGGGCAGGGCGACAAAGCTTTCTTT.

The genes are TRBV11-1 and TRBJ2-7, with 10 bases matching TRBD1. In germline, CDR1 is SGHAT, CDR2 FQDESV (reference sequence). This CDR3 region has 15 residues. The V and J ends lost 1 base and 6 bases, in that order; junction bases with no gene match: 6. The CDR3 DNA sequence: TGTGCCAGCAGCTTAGTTAGACAGGGGGCCGTCGAGCAGTACTTC. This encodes CASSLVRQGAVEQYF.

CDR3 DNA sequence: TGTGCCAGCAGTTACGCGGGATGGGAATATGGCTACACCTTC. Its translation is CASSYAGWEYGYTF. The V and J genes are TRBV6-6 and TRBJ1-2; D not certain. The germline V gene has CDR1 MNHNY and CDR2 SVGAGI (reference sequence). This CDR3 spans 14 amino acids. V was pared by 2 bases and J by 5 bases, with 12 bases between.